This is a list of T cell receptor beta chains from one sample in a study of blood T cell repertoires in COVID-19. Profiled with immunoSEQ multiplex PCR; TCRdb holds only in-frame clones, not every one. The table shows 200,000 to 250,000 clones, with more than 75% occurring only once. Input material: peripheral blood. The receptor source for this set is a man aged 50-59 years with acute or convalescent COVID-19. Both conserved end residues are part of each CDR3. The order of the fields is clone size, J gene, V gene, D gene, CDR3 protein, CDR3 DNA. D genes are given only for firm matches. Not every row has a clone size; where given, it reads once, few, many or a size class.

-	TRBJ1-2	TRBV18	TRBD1	CASSPIFDRDAGYTF	TGTGCCAGCTCCCCCATATTTGACAGGGATGCTGGCTACACCTTC
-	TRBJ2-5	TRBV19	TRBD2	CASSTRLAGGHETQYF	TGTGCCAGTAGTACCCGACTAGCGGGGGGTCACGAGACCCAGTACTTC
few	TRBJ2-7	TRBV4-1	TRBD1	CASSQVGRGSTYEQYF	TGCGCCAGCAGCCAAGTGGGCAGGGGGTCGACCTACGAGCAGTACTTC
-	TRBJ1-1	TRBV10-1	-	CASRQTVDTEAFF	TGCGCCAGCAGACAGACAGTGGACACTGAAGCTTTCTTT
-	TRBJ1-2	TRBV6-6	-	CASLDINYGYTF	TGTGCCAGCCTGGACATTAACTATGGCTACACCTTC
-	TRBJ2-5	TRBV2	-	CASRGAGETQYF	TGTGCCAGCAGGGGAGCGGGAGAGACCCAGTACTTC
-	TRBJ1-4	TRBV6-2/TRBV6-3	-	CASSSLRDTFNEKLFF	TGTGCCAGCAGCTCCCTCCGGGACACCTTTAATGAAAAACTGTTTTTT
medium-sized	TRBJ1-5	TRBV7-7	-	CASSLALPGCNQPQHF	TGTGCCAGCAGCTTAGCCCTCCCGGGGTGCAATCAGCCCCAGCATTTT
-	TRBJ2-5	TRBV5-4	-	CASSSGGASEETQYF	TGTGCCAGCAGCTCAGGAGGCGCTAGCGAAGAGACCCAGTACTTC
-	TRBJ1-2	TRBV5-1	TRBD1	CASSLDPTDREDGYTF	TGCGCCAGCAGCTTGGACCCTACTGACAGGGAAGATGGCTACACCTTC
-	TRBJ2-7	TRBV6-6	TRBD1	CASSPPGQGTHEQYF	TGTGCCAGCAGCCCCCCGGGACAGGGAACCCACGAGCAGTACTTC
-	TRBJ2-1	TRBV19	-	CASSRETVSYNEQFF	TGTGCCAGTAGTCGGGAGACGGTTTCCTACAATGAGCAGTTCTTC
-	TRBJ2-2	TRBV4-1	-	CASSPRAGSNTGELFF	TGCGCCAGCAGCCCCCGGGCGGGGTCGAACACCGGGGAGCTGTTTTTT
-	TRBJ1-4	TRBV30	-	CAWSVRGAFEKLFF	TGTGCCTGGAGTGTACGGGGGGCTTTTGAAAAACTGTTTTTT
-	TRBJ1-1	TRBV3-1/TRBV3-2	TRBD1	CASSLDRGPEAFF	TGTGCCAGCAGCTTGGACAGGGGCCCTGAAGCTTTCTTT
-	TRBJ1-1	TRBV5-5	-	CASRRSGLMAMNTEAFF	TGTGCCAGCAGGCGGAGTGGCCTTATGGCCATGAACACTGAAGCTTTCTTT
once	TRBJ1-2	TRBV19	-	CASSTRTDHGYTF	TGTGCCAGTAGTACGCGGACAGACCATGGCTACACCTTC
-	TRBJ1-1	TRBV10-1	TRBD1	CASSEGQGVDMNTEAFF	TGCGCCAGCAGCGAAGGACAGGGGGTTGATATGAACACTGAAGCTTTCTTT
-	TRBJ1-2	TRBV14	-	CASSHPGGVANYGYTF	TGTGCCAGCAGCCACCCTGGAGGGGTTGCTAACTATGGCTACACCTTC
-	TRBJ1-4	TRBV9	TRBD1	CASSADRGTNEKLFF	TGTGCCAGCAGCGCCGACAGGGGAACTAATGAAAAACTGTTTTTT
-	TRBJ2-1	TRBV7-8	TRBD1	CASSTGTATYLDEQFF	TGTGCCAGCAGCACCGGGACAGCTACTTACCTAGATGAGCAGTTCTTC
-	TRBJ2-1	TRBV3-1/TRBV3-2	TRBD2	CASSQGTSGGSEQFF	TGTGCCAGCAGCCAAGGGACTAGCGGGGGCAGTGAGCAGTTCTTC
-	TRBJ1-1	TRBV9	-	CASSPQGAMNTEAFF	TGTGCCAGCAGCCCACAGGGAGCCATGAACACTGAAGCTTTCTTT
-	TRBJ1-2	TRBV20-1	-	CSVDEVAGYTF	TGCAGTGTTGACGAGGTGGCTGGCTACACCTTC
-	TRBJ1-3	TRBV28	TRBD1	CASTTGGSLSGNTIYF	TGTGCCAGCACCACAGGGGGTTCACTCTCTGGAAACACCATATATTTT
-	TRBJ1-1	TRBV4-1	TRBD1	CASSQTGSTEAFF	TGCGCCAGCAGCCAGACAGGGAGCACTGAAGCTTTCTTT
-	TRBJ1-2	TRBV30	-	CAWRQGNDYGYTF	TGTGCCTGGAGGCAGGGCAACGACTATGGCTACACCTTC
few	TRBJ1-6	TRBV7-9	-	CASSPDSYNSPLHF	TGTGCCAGCAGCCCGGACAGTTATAATTCACCCCTCCACTTT
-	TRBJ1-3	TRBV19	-	CASRVLAGNTIYF	TGTGCCTCCAGGGTCTTAGCTGGAAACACCATATATTTT
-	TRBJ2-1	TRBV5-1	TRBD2	CASSSTSGSYNEQFF	TGCGCCAGCAGCAGCACTAGCGGGTCATACAATGAGCAGTTCTTC
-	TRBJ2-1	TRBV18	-	CASSLTGRGDEQFF	TGTGCCAGCTCACTAACCGGCAGGGGCGATGAGCAGTTCTTC
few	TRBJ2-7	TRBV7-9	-	CASSSDTDYEQYF	TGTGCCAGCAGCTCTGACACTGATTACGAGCAGTACTTC
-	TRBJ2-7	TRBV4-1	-	CASSQVVTAYEQYF	TGCGCCAGCAGCCAAGTGGTCACAGCCTACGAGCAGTACTTC
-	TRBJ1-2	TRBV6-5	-	CASSYSGRKSYGYTF	TGTGCCAGCAGTTACAGCGGCAGGAAGTCCTATGGCTACACCTTC
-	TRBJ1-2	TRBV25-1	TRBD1	CASSEGQSYGYTF	TGTGCCAGCAGTGAGGGACAGTCGTATGGCTACACCTTC
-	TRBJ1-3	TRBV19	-	CATNPSSGNTIYF	TGTGCCACTAACCCGAGCTCTGGAAACACCATATATTTT
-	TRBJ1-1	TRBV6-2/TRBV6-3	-	CASSRIELTEAFF	TGTGCCAGCAGCCGCATAGAACTCACTGAAGCTTTCTTT
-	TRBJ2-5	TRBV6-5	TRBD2	CASNGLAGGRETQYF	TGTGCCAGCAACGGACTAGCGGGGGGCCGGGAGACCCAGTACTTC
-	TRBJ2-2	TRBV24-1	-	CATSDPGQNTGELFF	TGTGCCACCAGTGATCCCGGACAGAACACCGGGGAGCTGTTTTTT
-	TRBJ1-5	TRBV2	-	CASSRDTTGQPQHF	TGTGCCAGCAGTAGGGACACGACGGGTCAGCCCCAGCATTTT
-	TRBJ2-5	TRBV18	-	CASSLQGGSETQYF	TGTGCCAGCTCACTACAGGGAGGGAGTGAGACCCAGTACTTC
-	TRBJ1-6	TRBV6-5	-	CAIKTETFNSPLHF	TGTGCCATAAAGACTGAGACCTTCAATTCACCCCTCCACTTT
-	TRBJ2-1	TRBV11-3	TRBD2	CASSLALAGYNEQFF	TGTGCCAGCAGCTTAGCCCTAGCGGGGTACAATGAGCAGTTCTTC
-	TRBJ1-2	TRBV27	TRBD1	CASSPLGTGVWDGYTF	TGTGCCAGCAGTCCTTTGGGGACAGGGGTTTGGGATGGCTACACCTTC
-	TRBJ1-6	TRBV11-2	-	CASSSKEGGAKNSPLHF	TGTGCCAGCAGCTCGAAGGAGGGGGGGGCGAAAAATTCACCCCTCCACTTT
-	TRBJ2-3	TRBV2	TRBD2	CASSHSGGARDTQYF	TGTGCCAGCAGTCACAGCGGGGGGGCGAGGGATACGCAGTATTTT
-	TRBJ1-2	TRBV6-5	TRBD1	CASRLGQGGDYGYTF	TGTGCCAGCAGGCTGGGACAGGGGGGGGACTATGGCTACACCTTC
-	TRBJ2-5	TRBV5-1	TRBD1	CASSPTGASQETQYF	TGCGCCAGCAGCCCGACAGGGGCCTCCCAAGAGACCCAGTACTTC
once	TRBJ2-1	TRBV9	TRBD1	CASSVEGDRGFQKQFF	TGTGCCAGCAGCGTAGAAGGAGACAGGGGCTTTCAAAAGCAGTTCTTC
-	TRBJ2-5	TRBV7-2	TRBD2	CASSLMQTSGGGTETQYF	TGTGCCAGCAGCTTAATGCAGACTAGCGGGGGAGGGACAGAGACCCAGTACTTC
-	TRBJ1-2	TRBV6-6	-	CASSLVRDRPHYGYTF	TGTGCCAGCAGTCTGGTCCGAGACAGGCCCCACTATGGCTACACCTTC
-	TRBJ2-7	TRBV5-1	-	CASSYTLHYEQYF	TGCGCCAGCAGCTACACCCTTCACTACGAGCAGTACTTC
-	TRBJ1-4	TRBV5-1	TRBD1	CASSRGGGGAANEKLFF	TGCGCCAGCAGCCGCGGAGGGGGCGGTGCGGCTAATGAAAAACTGTTTTTT
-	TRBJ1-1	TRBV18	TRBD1	CASSPQGAGNTEAFF	TGTGCCAGCTCACCCCAGGGGGCGGGGAACACTGAAGCTTTCTTT